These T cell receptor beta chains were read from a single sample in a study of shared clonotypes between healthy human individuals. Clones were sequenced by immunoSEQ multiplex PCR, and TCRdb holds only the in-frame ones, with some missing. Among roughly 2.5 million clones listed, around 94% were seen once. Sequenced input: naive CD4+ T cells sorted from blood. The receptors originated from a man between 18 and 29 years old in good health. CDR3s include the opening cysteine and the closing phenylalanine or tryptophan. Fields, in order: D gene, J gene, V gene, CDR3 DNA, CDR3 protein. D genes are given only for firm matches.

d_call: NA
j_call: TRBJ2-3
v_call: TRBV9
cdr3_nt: TGTGCCAGCAGCCAAAGCACAGATACGCAGTATTTT
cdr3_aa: CASSQSTDTQYF

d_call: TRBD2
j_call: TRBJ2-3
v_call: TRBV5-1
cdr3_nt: TGCGCCAGCAGCTTGGGGTCTAGCGGGATCACAGATACGCAGTATTTT
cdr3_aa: CASSLGSSGITDTQYF

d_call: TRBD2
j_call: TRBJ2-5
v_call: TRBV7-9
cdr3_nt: TGTGCCAGCACCCCTAGCGGGGGGGCGTGGGAGACCCAGTACTTC
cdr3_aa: CASTPSGGAWETQYF

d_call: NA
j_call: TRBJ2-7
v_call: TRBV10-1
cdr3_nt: TGCGCCAGCAGTGAGACCCCCTCTTACGAGCAGTACTTC
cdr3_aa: CASSETPSYEQYF

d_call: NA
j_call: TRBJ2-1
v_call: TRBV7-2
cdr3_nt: TGTGCCAGCAGCTTCGACAGGAGGACCTACAATGAGCAGTTCTTC
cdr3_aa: CASSFDRRTYNEQFF

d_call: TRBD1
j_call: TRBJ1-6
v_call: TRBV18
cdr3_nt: TGTGCCAGCTCACCCGGGACAGGGAATTCACCCCTCCACTTT
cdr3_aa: CASSPGTGNSPLHF

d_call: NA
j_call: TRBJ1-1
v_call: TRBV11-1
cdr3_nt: TGTGCCAGCAGCTTATTCCAAGGGGATGAAGCTTTCTTT
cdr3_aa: CASSLFQGDEAFF

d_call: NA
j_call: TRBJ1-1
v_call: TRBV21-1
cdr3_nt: TGTGCCAGCAGCAAACCCGGTGAAACTGAAGCTTTCTTT
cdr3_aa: CASSKPGETEAFF

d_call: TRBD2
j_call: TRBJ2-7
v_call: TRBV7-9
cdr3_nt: TGTGCCAGCAGCTTGGCTAGCGGGTACCTCGAGCAGTACTTC
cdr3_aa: CASSLASGYLEQYF

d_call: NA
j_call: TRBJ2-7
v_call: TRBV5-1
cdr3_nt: TGCGCCAGCAGCTTTCTCCAGGGCGAGCAGTACTTC
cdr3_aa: CASSFLQGEQYF

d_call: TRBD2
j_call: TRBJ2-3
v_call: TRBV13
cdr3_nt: TGTGCCAGCAGCTTAATCGGACTAGCGGGAGGGCCCCCAGATACGCAGTATTTT
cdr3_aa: CASSLIGLAGGPPDTQYF

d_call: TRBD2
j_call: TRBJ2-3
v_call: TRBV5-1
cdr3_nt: TGCGCCAGCAGCTTCCTGACTAGCGGGGGGGCAGCAGATACGCAGTATTTT
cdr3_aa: CASSFLTSGGAADTQYF

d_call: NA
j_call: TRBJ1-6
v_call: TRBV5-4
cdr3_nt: TGTGCCAGCAGACTTGGGGGATATAATTCACCCCTCCACTTT
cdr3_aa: CASRLGGYNSPLHF